This T cell receptor (beta chain) was recovered during a study of blood T cell repertoires in COVID-19. In the study overall: Spain, Italy and the United States supplied samples that represented acute and convalescent COVID-19. T cells, B-cell-depleted T cells, or PBMCs supplied cDNA or gDNA.

The Seattle site enrolled patients during active infection and followed them longitudinally. Sequencing was performed with immunoSEQ multiplex PCR; in TCRdb, only in-frame clones are kept and a portion is missing. The table records under 250,000 clones, 75% to 85% of them present only once. The V and J ends lost 3 bases and 5 bases, in that order; junction bases with no gene match: 14. Germline CDR1 is SGHRS and CDR2 is YFSETQ. The CDR3 covers 17 residues. This sequence originates from a man aged 50-60 years with COVID-19, enrolled during active disease. This rearrangement joins TRBV5-1 to TRBJ1-1; 9 nucleotides match TRBD1. The sequenced sample consisted of peripheral blood. The CDR3 nucleotides are TGCGCCAGCAGCTCATACCCGGGAAACAGGGGGCTAACTGAAGCTTTCTTT. It specifies CASSSYPGNRGLTEAFF.